This T cell receptor (beta chain) is from a study of blood T cell repertoires in COVID-19. About the research overall: Italy, Spain and the United States were the sources of the convalescent and acute COVID-19 samples.

Participants' reported clinical history set cohort assignment. Authors' data handling: Cell counts per sample came from amplifying reference gene primers. The table came from immunoSEQ multiplex PCR; TCRdb's copy has only in-frame clones and leaves some out. V and J calls and clone size come straight from that table; D and trimming were deduced from the DNA. Among under 250,000 clones listed, over 75% were seen once. The specimen sequenced was PBMCs or T cells enriched from blood (not recorded which). This clonotype was sampled from a woman in her 30s who had been exposed to COVID-19.

CDR3: CSVVEHTYEQYF. For the CDR3, the DNA is TGCAGCGTTGTTGAACACACCTACGAGCAGTACTTC. The chain is built from TRBV29-1 and TRBJ2-7; no clear D. This CDR3 is 12 amino acids long. V lost 4 bases to trimming and J lost 2 bases, with 9 bases between them. The germline V gene has CDR1 SQVTM and CDR2 ANQGSEA.